Listed here are 22 T cell receptor beta chains from one sample, sequenced in a study of preoperative IRX-2 immunotherapy in early breast cancer. Some clones are missing from TCRdb's copy, which holds only in-frame ones; the method was immunoSEQ multiplex PCR. The profile shows roughly 43,000 clones, about 95% of them singletons. As to treatment: preoperative locoregional IRX-2 cytokine immunotherapy. The material was tumor tissue, obtained after IRX-2 immunotherapy. These receptor sequences come from a human donor with breast cancer.

This clone has a single count. CDR3 DNA sequence: TGTGCCAGCAGCTTGAGCGGATTGGAGGGGGCTGGCTACACCTTC. Translated: CASSLSGLEGAGYTF. The J gene is TRBJ1-2, the V gene TRBV5-4; 7 nucleotides line up with TRBD1. The CDR3 has 15 amino acids. From germline, CDR1 is SGHNT and CDR2 YYREEE (reference sequence). J was trimmed by 7 bases and V by 1 base; bases with no gene match: 10.

The CDR3 reads CAWKYRATGELFF. The DNA of the CDR3 is TGTGCCTGGAAATACAGGGCCACCGGGGAGCTGTTTTTT. The J gene is TRBJ2-2, the V gene TRBV30, with D tentatively TRBD1 (6 bases). This CDR3 comprises 13 residues. The V gene's germline CDR1 is GTSNPN and CDR2 SVGIG (reference sequence). The ends were cut back, 4 bases at V and 4 bases at J, with 10 bases in the middle.

This clone was recorded only once. The V and J genes are TRBV19 and TRBJ1-5; D is possibly TRBD1 (6 bases). The CDR3 has 13 residues. V was clipped by 6 bases and J by 12 bases, with 18 bases between them. The germline gives CDR1 LNHDA, CDR2 SQIVND (reference sequence). The CDR3 DNA reads TGTGCCAGTAGGGACAGCCTCGTCCCGAACCAGCATTTT. Translated: CASRDSLVPNQHF.

The chain has TRBV9 and TRBJ2-7; D is perhaps TRBD1 (6 bases). Between the trimmed V and J ends, which lost 4 bases and 5 bases, there was a span of 19 bases. CDR1 and CDR2 from the germline V gene are SGDLS and YYNGEE. This CDR3 region has 15 residues. For the CDR3, the DNA is TGTGCCAGCAGCTTCCGGGACACCCTTCCCGACGAGCAGTACTTC. It translates to CASSFRDTLPDEQYF.

This chain joins TRBV30 and TRBJ2-3; TRBD2 matches 7 bases. The trim removed 0 bases at V and 2 bases at J, leaving 5 bases unmatched. The CDR3 has 15 amino acids. From germline, CDR1 is GTSNPN and CDR2 SVGIG (reference sequence). The DNA for the CDR3 is TGTGCCTGGAGTGTACTAAGCGGGGTCACAGATACGCAGTATTTT. This gives the protein CAWSVLSGVTDTQYF.

As concerns this clone: One junction end disagrees with the germline gene, perhaps due to a read error. The chain is built from TRBV4-2 and TRBJ2-2; the D gene is possibly TRBD2 (5 bases). Germline CDR1 LGHNA, CDR2 YNFKEQ. The CDR3 consists of 17 residues. CDR3 sequence: CATSQDTYGVNTGELFF. DNA for the CDR3: TGTGCCACCAGCCAAGATACGTACGGGGTGAACACCGGGGAGCTGTTTTTT.

This clone appeared once. V and J are TRBV5-6 and TRBJ1-4; 8 bases map to TRBD1. Germline CDR1 SGHDT, CDR2 YYEEEE. The V and J ends lost 7 bases and 5 bases, in that order; junction bases with no gene match: 10. This CDR3 is 15 amino acids long. The CDR3: CASRGPGQENEKLFF. For the CDR3, the DNA is TGTGCCAGCCGTGGGCCGGGACAGGAAAATGAAAAACTGTTTTTT.

The CDR3 region is CASSVGVLASNEQFF. In DNA, the CDR3 is TGTGCCAGCAGCGTAGGGGTACTAGCGAGCAATGAGCAGTTCTTC. The rearrangement joins TRBV9 to TRBJ2-1, with 7 bases aligning to TRBD2. Germline V gives CDR1 SGDLS, CDR2 YYNGEE. Trimming at V came to 0 bases and at J to 6 bases, leaving 6 bases not matched to a gene. This CDR3 comprises 15 residues.

The chain carries TRBV2 and TRBJ1-1; D remains unclear. CDR1 and CDR2 (germline): SNHLY, FYNNEI. The CDR3 length is 12 residues. V dropped 7 bases and J dropped 6 bases, with 12 bases sitting between them. This CDR3 is CASNEWGAEAFF. The CDR3 nucleotides are TGTGCCAGCAATGAGTGGGGTGCTGAAGCTTTCTTT.

The J gene is TRBJ2-1, the V gene TRBV28, with 7 nucleotides matching TRBD2. CDR1 is MDHEN and CDR2 is SYDVKM in the germline V gene. CDR3 length: 17 residues. Trimming removed 4 bases from V and 3 bases from J; junction bases left unmatched: 12. CDR3 in DNA: TGTGCCAGCAGTTCCCGCAAAAAGCGGGGACTCTACAATGAGCAGTTCTTC. Its protein product is CASSSRKKRGLYNEQFF.

V is TRBV28 and J is TRBJ2-7; tentatively, D is TRBD1 (5 bases). Trimming took 5 bases from V and 7 from J, leaving 12 bases between them. The CDR3 is made up of 12 amino acids. Germline V gene data show CDR1 as MDHEN and CDR2 as SYDVKM. For the CDR3, the DNA is TGTGCCAGCAGTACGTTCAGGGAAGAGCAGTACTTC. Its translation is CASSTFREEQYF. The full variable domain, with the rest looked up from reference TRBV28 and TRBJ2-7, is DVKVTQSSRYLVKRTGEKVFLECVQDMDHENMFWYRQDPGLGLRLIYFSYDVKMKEKGDIPEGYSVSREKKERFSLILESASTNQTSMYLCASSTFREEQYFGPGTRLTVT.

The chain has TRBV29-1 and TRBJ2-7; the match to TRBD1 covers 7 bases. The CDR3 runs to 14 residues. Germline CDR1 SQVTM, CDR2 ANQGSEA. With V trimmed by 7 bases and J by 3 bases, 12 bases remained unmatched. The CDR3 reads CSAKQGSQGYEQYF. CDR3 bases: TGCAGCGCCAAACAGGGGTCACAAGGCTACGAGCAGTACTTC.

J is TRBJ2-5 and V is TRBV30; D might be TRBD1 (5 bases). V shed 2 bases and J shed 1 base, with 17 bases lying between them. CDR1 is GTSNPN, CDR2 SVGIG, per germline (reference sequence). This CDR3 is built from 16 residues. CDR3 bases: TGTGCCTGGAGTCCCTTGGGGCGATTGGCCCAAGAGACCCAGTACTTC. Protein: CAWSPLGRLAQETQYF.

The chain joins TRBV10-3 to TRBJ1-5; 9 nucleotides line up with TRBD1. The CDR3 covers 13 residues. Germline CDR1 and CDR2: ENHRY and SYGVKD. Trimming at V came to 8 bases and at J to 4 bases, leaving 3 bases not matched to a gene. CDR3 region: CAIGTGRNQPQHF. CDR3 nucleotide sequence: TGTGCCATCGGGACAGGGAGGAATCAGCCCCAGCATTTT.

This sequence joins TRBV5-1 and TRBJ1-2; a weak D match, TRBD1 (5 bases). Trimming shortened V by 0 bases and J by 5 bases, and 11 bases separated the two germline ends. Per germline, CDR1 SGHRS and CDR2 YFSETQ. This CDR3 spans 14 amino acids. CDR3 amino acids: CASSLEGTDYGYTF. Here the CDR3 DNA reads TGCGCCAGCAGCTTGGAGGGGACGGATTATGGCTACACCTTC.

The genes are TRBV29-1 and TRBJ2-6; D ambiguous. V lost 6 bases and J 2 bases, leaving 8 bases between the germline ends. This CDR3 spans 13 amino acids. Germline CDR1 SQVTM, CDR2 ANQGSEA. The CDR3 DNA follows: TGCAGCGTATCGGCGGCTGGGGCCAACGTCCTGACTTTC. It specifies CSVSAAGANVLTF.

This chain connects TRBV20-1 to TRBJ2-1; no clear D. Germline CDR1 and CDR2: DFQATT and SNEGSKA (reference sequence). The CDR3 loop spans 10 amino acids. CDR3 DNA: TGCAGCGCCATTTACAATGAGCAGTTCTTC. Amino acid sequence: CSAIYNEQFF.

This rearrangement joins TRBV6-1 to TRBJ2-7; D is undetermined. The CDR3 has 15 residues. Trimming pared 0 bases from V and 3 bases from J, leaving 12 bases between. CDR1 and CDR2 (germline): MNHNS, SASEGT. The CDR3 DNA follows: TGTGCCAGCAGTGAAGCGCTGGGGTTGATCTACGAGCAGTACTTC. Residues: CASSEALGLIYEQYF.

This rearrangement joins TRBV27 to TRBJ1-5; maybe TRBD1 (6 bases). This CDR3 is 18 amino acids long. CDR1 is MNHEY, CDR2 SMNVEV, per germline (reference sequence). The V gene lost 6 bases and the J gene lost 2 bases, with 23 bases spanning the gap. CDR3 nucleotide sequence: TGTGCCAGCAGCCCACTGTTCTGGACAGAAGAGGGCAATCAGCCCCAGCATTTT. This gives the protein CASSPLFWTEEGNQPQHF.

This clone showed up just once. This chain links TRBV21-1 with TRBJ2-1; the table's D call, TRBD2, was not checked against the DNA. TRBV21-1 is tagged as a pseudogene. The CDR3 contains 17 residues. For the CDR3, the DNA is TGTGCCAGCTTAACAAACCCAGCGGTTATCTCCTACAATGAGCAGTTCTTC. Translation: CASLTNPAVISYNEQFF.

On this clone itself: The junction departs from germline at one end; a sequencing error may be responsible. The rearrangement joins TRBV18 to TRBJ1-5, with 9 bases matching TRBD1. The CDR3 sequence is 11 residues long. The germline gives CDR1 KGHSH, CDR2 LQKENI. CDR3 residues: CASSAGQGNFF. The CDR3 region has the DNA TGTGCCAGCTCAGCGGGACAGGGAAATTTTTTT.

The V gene is TRBV2, the J gene TRBJ2-3; D uncertain. The V gene lost 7 bases and the J gene lost 0 bases, with 11 bases spanning the gap. The CDR3 contains 14 residues. The germline V gene encodes CDR1 SNHLY and CDR2 FYNNEI. CDR3 region: CASTIFQSTDTQYF. CDR3 bases: TGTGCCAGCACTATATTTCAGAGCACAGATACGCAGTATTTT.